The 5 T cell receptor beta chains below all came from one sample that was sequenced in a study of T cells in Graves' hyperthyroidism and ophthalmopathy. Researchers took RNA transcripts and amplified the TCR beta CDR3 regions from them. Researchers ran a first-round RT-PCR on the TCR CDR3 using the HTBI primer set. TCRdb re-analysed the multiplex PCR reads in MiXCR, keeping a single row per CDR3 protein. The profile covers about 740,000 distinct CDR3 sequences, with 11% to 15% appearing a single time and roughly 10% taken by the ten largest. The sequencing input was blood. These receptors all stem from a woman under 30 with Graves' hyperthyroidism.

This clonotype was seen only a few times. This chain links TRBV20-1 with TRBJ2-7, with a weak D call TRBD2 (5 bases). Germline V CDR1 and CDR2: DFQATT, SNEGSKA (reference sequence). Trimming removed 3 bases at V and 1 base at J, with 10 bases between. This CDR3 is 13 amino acids long. The CDR3: CSASYGLSYEQYF. CDR3 nucleotide sequence: TGCAGTGCTAGTTACGGACTTTCCTACGAGCAGTACTTC.

The rearrangement joins TRBV20-1 to TRBJ2-3; no clear D gene. CDR3 length equals 14 residues. Trimming pared 6 bases from V and 0 bases from J, leaving 13 bases between. Germline V gives CDR1 DFQATT, CDR2 SNEGSKA (reference sequence). CDR3 in DNA: TGCAGTGCGCCGAAAGGATGGAGCACAGATACGCAGTATTTT. Residues: CSAPKGWSTDTQYF.

This clonotype occurred many times. The CDR3 DNA reads as TGCGCCAGCAGCCCCGGACAGGGAGGCATGAACACTGAAGCTTTCTTT. Protein product: CASSPGQGGMNTEAFF. The chain couples TRBV4-1 to TRBJ1-1; TRBD1 agrees at 8 bases. CDR1 and CDR2 (germline): MGHRA, YSYEKL. The CDR3 consists of 16 residues. Losses at the gene ends were 4 bases for V and 0 bases for J; bases not matched to a gene: 7.

This clonotype was detected only once. A clone one base away is much larger, so this may be a read error. V and J are TRBV7-2 and TRBJ2-7, with 13 bases fitting TRBD2. The ends lost 4 bases at V and 5 bases at J; junction bases unmatched: 2. The V gene's germline CDR1 is SGHTA and CDR2 FQGNSA. The CDR3 has 14 amino acids. As DNA, the CDR3 is TGTGCCAGCAGCTCCGGACTAGCGGGAGACGAGCAGTACTTC. Amino acids: CASSSGLAGDEQYF.

This clonotype appeared many times. V is TRBV6-1 and J is TRBJ2-2; D is possibly TRBD2 (7 bases). Germline CDR1 reads MNHNS; CDR2 reads SASEGT. With 11 bases removed from V and 0 bases from J, the gap between germline ends came to 19 bases. The CDR3 loop spans 16 amino acids. CDR3 in amino acids: CASTWGGPPNTGELFF. Written as DNA, the CDR3 is TGTGCCTCTACATGGGGGGGCCCGCCGAACACCGGGGAGCTGTTTTTT.